This T cell receptor (beta chain) was sequenced in a study of T cells in localized non-small cell lung cancer. A remark on this clone: Its antigen is not known.

This table comes from immunoSEQ multiplex PCR, and its TCRdb copy is limited to in-frame clones, with some not included. The sample lists some 30,000 clones, around 73% seen once, with around a third in the top ten. This CDR3 is 15 amino acids long. The germline V gene encodes CDR1 LNHDA and CDR2 SQIVND (reference sequence). The trim removed 6 bases at V and 4 bases at J, leaving 9 bases unmatched. Study outcomes and limitations: Uninvolved nearby lung showed the greatest T cell clonality, exceeding that found in tumor. Among blood samples, higher T cell density accompanied longer overall survival.

The rearrangement joins TRBV19 to TRBJ1-5, with 7 nucleotides matching TRBD1. This sample comprised peripheral blood, obtained before any cancer treatment. The sequence was collected from a male donor older than 55 with stage II squamous cell lung carcinoma. The CDR3 region has the DNA TGTGCCAGTAGCCTAGAGGGACAGTATAATCAGCCCCAGCATTTT. Protein sequence: CASSLEGQYNQPQHF.